In its sample, the clone carrying this T cell receptor beta chain was seen a few times. Its antigen is still unknown. The germline V gene has CDR1 MDHEN and CDR2 SYDVKM. This CDR3 comprises 17 residues. V lost 6 bases to trimming and J lost 2 bases, with 22 bases between them. Primers included in the PCR were 60 Vbeta and 13 Jbeta primers. Here immunoSEQ multiplex PCR was the method, and the copy in TCRdb shows in-frame clones only, minus some. The sample includes roughly 100,000 clones, over 70% of them seen just once. This entry comes from a study of cytomegalovirus exposure and HLA in healthy donors. Background on the study: Unique TCRs from HLA-typed donors, about 85 million of them, were held in an early data release. The study, taken as a whole, reports: Common viral pathogens (according to a later analysis) appeared linked to several of the most significant clusters. An analysis done earlier found most TCR beta V segments productive about 90% or about 30% of the time.

The source material was PBMCs. This clonotype was obtained from a man in his forties in good health and CMV-seronegative. The rearrangement uses TRBV28 and TRBJ1-2, with TRBD1 as a possible D gene (6 bases). The CDR3 protein is CASRDRNLPKDNYGYTF. The CDR3 coding sequence is TGTGCCAGCAGAGACAGGAACCTTCCCAAAGACAACTATGGCTACACCTTC.